This note documents a single T cell receptor (beta chain) sequence. Antigen unknown. The data stem from a study of T cells expressing NK-cell markers. The germline CDR1 and CDR2 sequences are SNHLY and FYNNEI. The CDR3 is 16 amino acids. Findings and caveats of the study: Among four donors, these clonotypes also ranked first in the CD3+CD56-NKG2C+ fraction. Of the CD8+ T cell pool in six donors, roughly 1.0-8% was accounted for by dominant NKG2C+ clonotypes.

With the 5' RACE reads reprocessed, TCRdb shows one record per CDR3 protein and no DNA. The sample totals about 460,000 distinct CDR3 sequences; its top ten clones hold 1.4%. The chain couples TRBV2 to TRBJ1-4; TCRdb's D call, TRBD1, is unchecked because there is no DNA. The sequence derives from a woman aged 50 to 60 in good health. The sequenced sample consisted of blood T cells: a sorted CD56 or NKG2C T cell subset, CD4+ or CD8+ T cells, or bulk PBMC T cells (not recorded which). The CDR3 sequence: CASRMGAHATNEKLFF.